Reported below is one T cell receptor beta chain. Antigen specificity is unknown. This entry comes from a study of shared clonotypes between healthy human individuals. Study conclusions and caveats: An effect of sequencing depth on clonotype sharing among donors was expected. Investigators collected only blood, and repertoires in tissues likely differ.

Trimming cost V 6 bases and J 4 bases; bases outside gene matches: 10. This CDR3 comprises 15 residues. Germline V gene data show CDR1 as MDHEN and CDR2 as SYDVKM. Assay: immunoSEQ multiplex PCR; the TCRdb copy retains only in-frame clones and omits some. The sample consists of fewer than 650,000 clones, around 80% of them appearing once. The V gene is TRBV28, the J gene TRBJ2-5; 8 nucleotides agree with TRBD2. The receptor comes from a woman aged 35 to 49 in good health. Some clones in this sample may be carry-over from other donors' samples. The sequenced sample consisted of PBMCs. CDR3 coding DNA: TGTGCCAGCAGGTTACCGGGAGGGAGTCTAGAGACCCAGTACTTC. It encodes CASRLPGGSLETQYF.